This T cell receptor (beta chain) emerged from a study of CXCR3-negative and CXCR3-positive naive CD8 T cells. Study-level findings and limits: Comparison of naive cells showed more hydrophobic TRB CDR3s in CXCR3-positive than in CXCR3-negative naive cells. Naive cells used TRBV-TRBJ genes in much the same way whether CXCR3-negative or CXCR3-positive; memory cells did not.

The authors gated naive CD8+ T cells as CD45RO-CCR7+CD27+CD95-. Concerning this clonotype itself: What it binds is unknown.

The CDR3 runs 12 residues. Germline V gene data show CDR1 as SQVTM and CDR2 as ANQGSEA. All TRB cDNA libraries came from 5' RACE performed with UMI labels. From the 5' RACE reads, TCRdb lists one entry per CDR3 protein and no DNA. This repertoire includes about 39,000 distinct CDR3 sequences. The origin of this receptor is a human donor in good health. Some clones in this sample may be carry-over from other donors' samples. The chain is built from TRBV29-1 and TRBJ1-1. The sample was naive CXCR3- CD8+ T cells from blood. Subset specified: CD45RO-CCR7+CD27+CD95- naive CD8+ T cells lacking CXCR3 (TNR3-). Here the CDR3 reads CSVEYANTEAFF.